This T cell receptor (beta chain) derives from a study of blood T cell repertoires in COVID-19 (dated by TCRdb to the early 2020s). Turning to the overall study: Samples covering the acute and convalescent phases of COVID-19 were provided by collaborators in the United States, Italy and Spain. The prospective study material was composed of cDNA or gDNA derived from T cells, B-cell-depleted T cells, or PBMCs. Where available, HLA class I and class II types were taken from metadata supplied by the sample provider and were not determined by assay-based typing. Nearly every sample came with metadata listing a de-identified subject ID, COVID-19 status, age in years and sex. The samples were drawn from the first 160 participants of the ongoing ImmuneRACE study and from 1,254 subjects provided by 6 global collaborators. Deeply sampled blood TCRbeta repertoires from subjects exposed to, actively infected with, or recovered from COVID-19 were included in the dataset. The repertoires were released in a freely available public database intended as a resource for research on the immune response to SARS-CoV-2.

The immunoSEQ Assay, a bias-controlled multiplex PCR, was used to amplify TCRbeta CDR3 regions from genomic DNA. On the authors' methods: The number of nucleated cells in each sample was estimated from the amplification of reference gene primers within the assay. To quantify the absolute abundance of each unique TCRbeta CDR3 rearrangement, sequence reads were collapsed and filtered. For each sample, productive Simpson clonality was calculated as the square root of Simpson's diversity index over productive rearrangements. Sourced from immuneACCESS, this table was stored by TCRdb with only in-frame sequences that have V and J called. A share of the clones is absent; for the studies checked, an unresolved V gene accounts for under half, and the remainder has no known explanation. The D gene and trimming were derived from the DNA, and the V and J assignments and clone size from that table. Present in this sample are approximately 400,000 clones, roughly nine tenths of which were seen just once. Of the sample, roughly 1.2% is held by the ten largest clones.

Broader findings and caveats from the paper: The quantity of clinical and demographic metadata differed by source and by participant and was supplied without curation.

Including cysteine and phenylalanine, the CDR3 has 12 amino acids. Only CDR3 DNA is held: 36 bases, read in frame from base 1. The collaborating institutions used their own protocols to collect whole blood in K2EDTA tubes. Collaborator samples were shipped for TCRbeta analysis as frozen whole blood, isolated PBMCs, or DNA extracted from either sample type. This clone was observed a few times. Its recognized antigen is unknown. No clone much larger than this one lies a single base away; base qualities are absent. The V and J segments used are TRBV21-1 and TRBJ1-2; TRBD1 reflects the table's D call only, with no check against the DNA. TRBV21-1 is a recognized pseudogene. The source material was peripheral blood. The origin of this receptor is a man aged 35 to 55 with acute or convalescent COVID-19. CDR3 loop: CASRGWTYGYTF. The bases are TGTGCCAGCAGGGGATGGACATATGGCTACACCTTC.